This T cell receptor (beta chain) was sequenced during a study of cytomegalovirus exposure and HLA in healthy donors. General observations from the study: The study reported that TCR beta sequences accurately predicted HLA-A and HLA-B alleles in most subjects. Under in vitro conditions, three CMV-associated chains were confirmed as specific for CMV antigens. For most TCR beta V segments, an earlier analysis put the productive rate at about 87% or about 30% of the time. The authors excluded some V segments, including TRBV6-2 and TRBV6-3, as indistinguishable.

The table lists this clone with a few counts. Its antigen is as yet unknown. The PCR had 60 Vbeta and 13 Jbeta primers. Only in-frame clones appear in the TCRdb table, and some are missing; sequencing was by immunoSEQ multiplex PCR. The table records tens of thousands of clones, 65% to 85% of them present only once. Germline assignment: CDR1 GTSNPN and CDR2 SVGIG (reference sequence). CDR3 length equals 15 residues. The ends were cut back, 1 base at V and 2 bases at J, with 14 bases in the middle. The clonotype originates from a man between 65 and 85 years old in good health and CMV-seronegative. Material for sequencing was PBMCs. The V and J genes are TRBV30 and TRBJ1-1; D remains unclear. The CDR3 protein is CAWSASHSLNTEAFF. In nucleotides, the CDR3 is TGTGCCTGGAGTGCCTCCCACAGTCTCAACACTGAAGCTTTCTTT. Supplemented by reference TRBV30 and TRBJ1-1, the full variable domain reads SQTIHQWPATLVQPVGSPLSLECTVEGTSNPNLYWYRQAAGRGLQLLFYSVGIGQISSEVPQNLSASRPQDRQFILSSKKLLLSDSGFYLCAWSASHSLNTEAFFGQGTRLTVV.